Below, 30 T cell receptor beta chains from the same sample are listed, as sequenced in a study of cytomegalovirus exposure and HLA in healthy donors. PCR primers comprised 60 Vbeta and 13 Jbeta primers. Some clones are missing from TCRdb's copy, which holds only in-frame ones; the method was immunoSEQ multiplex PCR. The sample has about 160,000 clones, over 70% seen once. The source material was PBMCs. These receptors originate from a woman in her fifties or sixties in good health and CMV-seropositive.

The genes are TRBV7-3 and TRBJ1-1; the D is unclear. Germline V gene sequence: CDR1 SGHTA, CDR2 FQGTGA. The length of the CDR3 is 15 residues. V was cut by 0 bases and J by 0 bases, with 8 bases left in between. DNA for the CDR3: TGTGCCAGCAGCTTAACCGGTCCCATGAACACTGAAGCTTTCTTT. It translates to CASSLTGPMNTEAFF.

Here the CDR3 reads CASRVSQDGYTF. CDR3 in DNA: TGTGCCAGCAGGGTCAGTCAAGATGGCTACACCTTC. The rearrangement uses TRBV2 and TRBJ1-2; D ambiguous. Looked up from germline, CDR1 is SNHLY and CDR2 is FYNNEI. The V end was cut by 6 bases, the J end by 6 bases, with 11 bases between. CDR3 length equals 12 residues.

The chain uses TRBV6-1 and TRBJ2-3; TRBD2 might be the D (5 bases). Germline V gene sequence: CDR1 MNHNS, CDR2 SASEGT. Trimming cost V 3 bases and J 2 bases, with 12 bases left between them. CDR3 length: 15 amino acids. The CDR3 loop is CASSDLLDNTDTQYF. The CDR3 coding sequence is TGTGCCAGCAGTGACCTACTAGACAACACAGATACGCAGTATTTT.

The chain joins TRBV6-5 to TRBJ1-5; 7 nucleotides line up with TRBD1. Germline V lookup: CDR1 MNHEY, CDR2 SVGAGI. This CDR3 has 13 amino acids. V lost 6 bases, J lost 4 bases, and 3 bases stayed unmatched. The CDR3 is CASRRGLNQPQHF. CDR3 nucleotides: TGTGCCAGCAGGAGGGGGCTGAATCAGCCCCAGCATTTT.

This chain uses TRBV7-8 with TRBJ2-2; possibly TRBD2 for D (6 bases). V was clipped by 0 bases and J by 5 bases, with 16 bases between them. The germline V gene encodes CDR1 SGHVS and CDR2 FQNEAQ. The length of the CDR3 is 17 residues. The CDR3 bases are TGTGCCAGCAGCTTAGCACCGGGACTTTCAACTACCGGGGAGCTGTTTTTT. Translated, it gives CASSLAPGLSTTGELFF.

This clone appeared a few times. The chain has TRBV19 and TRBJ1-5; D uncertain. With 3 bases removed from V and 4 bases from J, the gap between germline ends came to 7 bases. The CDR3 has 13 amino acids. In germline, CDR1 is LNHDA, CDR2 SQIVND (reference sequence). The CDR3 region has the DNA TGTGCCAGTAGTATTAGTCCTAATCAGCCCCAGCATTTT. This encodes CASSISPNQPQHF.

This clone was picked up a small number of times. The chain recombines TRBV7-8 with TRBJ2-2, with D possibly being TRBD1 (7 bases). The germline gives CDR1 SGHVS, CDR2 FQNEAQ. The CDR3 contains 16 residues. V lost 5 bases and J 1 base, leaving 14 bases between the germline ends. CDR3 coding DNA: TGTGCCAGCAGCACCAGACAGGGAGGGAACACCGGGGAGCTGTTTTTT. Its translation is CASSTRQGGNTGELFF.

This chain joins TRBV4-1 and TRBJ2-5; 7 positions match TRBD1. This CDR3 is built from 16 residues. Germline trimming cut 6 bases from V and 4 bases from J; bases unmatched to any gene: 14. CDR1 MGHRA and CDR2 YSYEKL come from the germline V gene. The CDR3 nucleotides are TGCGCCAGCAGTCCAACCGGGACAGCCGTAGGAGAGACCCAGTACTTC. This translates into CASSPTGTAVGETQYF.

The chain carries TRBV2 and TRBJ2-3, with D possibly matching TRBD1 (6 bases). CDR1 is SNHLY and CDR2 is FYNNEI in the germline V gene. The CDR3 contains 14 residues. Trimming pared 8 bases from V and 5 bases from J, leaving 17 bases between. CDR3 protein: CASGRVGGVDTQYF. The CDR3 DNA reads TGTGCCAGCGGTCGGGTAGGGGGAGTAGATACGCAGTATTTT.

CDR3: CASRRSGGAVGEQFF. For the CDR3, the DNA is TGTGCCAGCAGACGATCGGGGGGGGCCGTGGGTGAGCAGTTCTTC. This sequence joins TRBV6-5 and TRBJ2-1, with 8 bases aligning to TRBD2. There are 15 residues in the CDR3. V lost 6 bases to trimming and J lost 9 bases; unmatched junction nucleotides: 13. From germline, CDR1 is MNHEY and CDR2 SVGAGI.

This CDR3 is CASSMMRQGDSPLHF. The CDR3 DNA sequence: TGTGCCAGTAGTATGATGAGACAGGGGGATTCACCCCTCCACTTT. J is TRBJ1-6 and V is TRBV19; 9 nucleotides line up with TRBD1. V trimming: 3 bases; J trimming: 8 bases; junction bases outside the gene matches: 5. The germline CDR1 and CDR2 sequences are LNHDA and SQIVND (reference sequence). The CDR3 extends over 15 amino acids.

The V call is TRBV5-6, the J call TRBJ1-1; the match to TRBD1 covers 8 bases. The CDR3 totals 16 residues. Trimming took 4 bases from V and 1 from J; bases not matched to a gene: 9. Germline V gene data show CDR1 as SGHDT and CDR2 as YYEEEE. CDR3 in amino acids: CASSPATGVQNTEAFF. The DNA of the CDR3 is TGTGCCAGCAGCCCGGCGACAGGGGTTCAGAACACTGAAGCTTTCTTT.

The chain recombines TRBV5-1 with TRBJ1-1; no firm D call. Germline V gene sequence: CDR1 SGHRS, CDR2 YFSETQ. This CDR3 has 16 residues. V was trimmed by 2 bases and J by 0 bases, leaving 14 bases between them. In DNA form, the CDR3 reads TGCGCCAGCAGCTTAGCGGGTCCCGAAATGAACACTGAAGCTTTCTTT. Residues: CASSLAGPEMNTEAFF. The whole variable domain, remainder taken from reference TRBV5-1 and TRBJ1-1, is KAGVTQTPRYLIKTRGQQVTLSCSPISGHRSVSWYQQTPGQGLQFLFEYFSETQRNKGNFPGRFSGRQFSNSRSEMNVSTLELGDSALYLCASSLAGPEMNTEAFFGQGTRLTVV.

The chain is built from TRBV5-1 and TRBJ2-4, with D unresolved. The CDR3 extends over 11 amino acids. The germline gives CDR1 SGHRS, CDR2 YFSETQ. Deletions cut 10 bases from V and 6 bases from J, with 11 bases between. The DNA for the CDR3 is TGCGCCTCTCAGGTTGGAAACATTCAGTACTTC. Amino acid sequence: CASQVGNIQYF.

This chain uses TRBV27 with TRBJ1-5; TRBD1 is a possible D gene (5 bases). CDR3 length equals 15 residues. The germline V and J ends were trimmed by 1 base and 4 bases, with 11 bases remaining between them. Germline V gene lookup returns CDR1 MNHEY and CDR2 SMNVEV (reference sequence). The CDR3 sequence: CASSLFAGPNQPQHF. The DNA of the CDR3 is TGTGCCAGCAGTTTATTTGCGGGACCAAATCAGCCCCAGCATTTT.

Here the CDR3 DNA reads TGTGCCAGCTCATACAGCTTGAACACTGAAGCTTTCTTT. Protein product: CASSYSLNTEAFF. V is TRBV18 and J is TRBJ1-1; unclear D gene. Germline CDR1 reads KGHSH; CDR2 reads LQKENI. Trimming removed 5 bases from V and 0 bases from J, with 7 bases in between. The CDR3 loop spans 13 amino acids.

The rearrangement joins TRBV2 to TRBJ1-5; D gene ambiguous. The V gene lost 5 bases and the J gene lost 3 bases, with 11 bases spanning the gap. CDR1 is SNHLY, CDR2 FYNNEI, per germline. This CDR3 contains 14 residues. CDR3: CASSWRTPNQPQHF. CDR3 sequence (DNA): TGTGCCAGCAGTTGGAGAACACCCAATCAGCCCCAGCATTTT. Combining the CDR3 with reference TRBV2 and TRBJ1-5 gives the whole variable domain EPEVTQTPSHQVTQMGQEVILRCVPISNHLYFYWYRQILGQKVEFLVSFYNNEISEKSEIFDDQFSVERPDGSNFTLKIRSTKLEDSAMYFCASSWRTPNQPQHFGDGTRLSIL.

The rearrangement uses TRBV19 and TRBJ1-4; TRBD1 might be the D (6 bases). V was shortened by 5 bases and J by 4 bases, with 14 bases between the two germline ends. This CDR3 is built from 15 residues. CDR1 is LNHDA and CDR2 is SQIVND in the germline V gene (reference sequence). The chain's CDR3 is CASSSRGALNEKLFF. CDR3 nucleotides: TGTGCCAGTAGTTCGCGGGGGGCGCTTAATGAAAAACTGTTTTTT.

CDR3 sequence: CASSRNRDRGPPNYGYTF. The CDR3 DNA reads TGTGCCAGCAGCCGGAACCGGGACAGGGGGCCTCCTAACTATGGCTACACCTTC. This chain connects TRBV5-6 to TRBJ1-2; 12 bases are shared with TRBD1. Germline V gene sequence: CDR1 SGHDT, CDR2 YYEEEE. V dropped 4 bases and J dropped 0; count of bases not matched to a gene: 10. The CDR3 is 18 amino acids.

The chain has TRBV6-1 and TRBJ2-5; D perhaps matches TRBD1 (6 bases). The CDR3 totals 17 residues. V was trimmed by 4 bases and J by 1 base, leaving 19 bases between them. The germline V gene has CDR1 MNHNS and CDR2 SASEGT. The CDR3 loop is CASSVALAGGSQETQYF. The CDR3 DNA follows: TGTGCCAGCAGTGTTGCTCTAGCTGGGGGCTCCCAAGAGACCCAGTACTTC.

The chain combines TRBV18 with TRBJ1-2; 9 nucleotides match TRBD1. Per the germline V gene, CDR1 is KGHSH and CDR2 is LQKENI. CDR3 length equals 14 residues. V gave up 5 bases and J gave up 3 bases; unmatched junction bases: 4. For the CDR3, the DNA is TGTGCCAGCTCATCACAGGGGGCGGACTATGGCTACACCTTC. Its translation: CASSSQGADYGYTF.

The chain combines TRBV4-1 with TRBJ1-1; unclear D gene. CDR1 is MGHRA, CDR2 YSYEKL, per germline. The CDR3 spans 15 residues. The V end lost 0 bases, the J end lost 7 bases, and 15 bases lay between the germline ends. In nucleotides, the CDR3 is TGCGCCAGCAGCCAAGATTATACGAAATCAGGTGAAGCTTTCTTT. This encodes CASSQDYTKSGEAFF.

This clone was detected only a few times. The chain carries TRBV5-1 and TRBJ1-2, with 8 bases that match TRBD1. Trimming cost V 4 bases and J 3 bases; bases outside gene matches: 8. Germline-derived CDR1 and CDR2 are SGHRS and YFSETQ. This CDR3 has 15 residues. CDR3: CASSPRQGPDYGYTF. DNA of the CDR3: TGCGCCAGCAGCCCCCGACAGGGGCCCGACTATGGCTACACCTTC.

The chain joins TRBV13 to TRBJ2-2, with 7 bases lining up with TRBD1. This CDR3 comprises 13 residues. V lost 3 bases, J lost 6 bases, and 1 base stayed unmatched. In germline, CDR1 is PRHDT, CDR2 FYEKMQ (reference sequence). The CDR3 sequence is CASSFGQAGELFF. The CDR3 nucleotides read TGTGCCAGCAGCTTCGGACAGGCCGGGGAGCTGTTTTTT.

This chain joins TRBV2 and TRBJ1-1; 7 bases agree with TRBD1. The germline V gene has CDR1 SNHLY and CDR2 FYNNEI. J gave up 0 bases and V 8 bases, and 6 bases lay outside the gene matches. The CDR3 length is 14 residues. The CDR3 spells CASGPDRMNTEAFF. In DNA, the CDR3 is TGTGCCAGCGGACCGGACAGGATGAACACTGAAGCTTTCTTT. The full variable domain, in which reference TRBV2 and TRBJ1-1 provide the parts outside the CDR3, is EPEVTQTPSHQVTQMGQEVILRCVPISNHLYFYWYRQILGQKVEFLVSFYNNEISEKSEIFDDQFSVERPDGSNFTLKIRSTKLEDSAMYFCASGPDRMNTEAFFGQGTRLTVV.

V is TRBV27 and J is TRBJ2-7; D may be TRBD1 (6 bases). Germline V gene data show CDR1 as MNHEY and CDR2 as SMNVEV (reference sequence). The V gene lost 6 bases and the J gene lost 5 bases, with 14 bases spanning the gap. The CDR3 is made up of 13 amino acids. The CDR3 DNA is TGTGCCAGCAGACACAGGGCACGGGACGAGCAGTACTTC. It is translated as CASRHRARDEQYF.

The rearrangement joins TRBV30 to TRBJ2-3, with a weak D call TRBD1 (5 bases). V lost 3 bases, J lost 1 base, and 14 bases lay in between. The V gene's germline CDR1 is GTSNPN and CDR2 SVGIG (reference sequence). The CDR3 contains 15 residues. The CDR3 is CAWSAGSGRTDTQYF. The CDR3 DNA reads as TGTGCCTGGAGCGCAGGGTCAGGCCGCACAGATACGCAGTATTTT.

The rearrangement joins TRBV7-6 to TRBJ1-1; no definite D call. The CDR3 consists of 13 residues. Germline V gene sequence: CDR1 SGHVS, CDR2 FNYEAQ. V was trimmed by 2 bases and J by 2 bases, leaving 6 bases between them. The CDR3 DNA reads TGTGCCAGCAGCTTAAACAGAAACACTGAAGCTTTCTTT. The encoded protein is CASSLNRNTEAFF.

CDR3 coding DNA: TGTGCCAGCAGCTTAGGCAGCGGGGCGTACGAGCAGTACTTC. This gives the protein CASSLGSGAYEQYF. The chain couples TRBV13 to TRBJ2-7, with 7 nucleotides matching TRBD2. The V gene's germline CDR1 is PRHDT and CDR2 FYEKMQ (reference sequence). The V and J ends lost 0 bases and 4 bases, in that order; junction bases with no gene match: 3. The CDR3 spans 14 residues.

V and J are TRBV5-5 and TRBJ2-1; the D is unclear. The CDR3 covers 14 residues. V was shortened by 0 bases and J by 3 bases, with 7 bases between the two germline ends. Per germline, CDR1 SGHKS and CDR2 YYEKEE (reference sequence). CDR3 protein: CASSLVFGYNEQFF. The CDR3 bases are TGTGCCAGCAGCTTGGTGTTCGGCTACAATGAGCAGTTCTTC.